Given below is one T cell receptor (beta chain) in context. The antigen remains unidentified. The data were obtained in a study of T cells after posttransplantation cyclophosphamide. Whole-study results and caveats: Recipient CMV seropositivity and CMV reactivation strongly tracked TRB clonality.

Busulfan-fludarabine conditioning, marrow transplant, and cyclophosphamide on days +3 and +4 were administered. Clones were sequenced by immunoSEQ multiplex PCR, and TCRdb holds only the in-frame ones, with some missing. Of about 43,000 clones listed, roughly 87% are singletons. Germline V lookup: CDR1 SGHVS, CDR2 FQNEAQ. Trimming stripped 0 bases from V and 3 bases from J, with 11 bases between. CDR3 length: 15 residues. The TCR originated in a male patient aged 60 to 75 who received an allogeneic stem cell transplant from a related donor and was CMV-positive. Part of the T cells may come from the graft donor. The chain is built from TRBV7-8 and TRBJ1-2; D not resolved. Sample: PBMCs, taken 62 days after allogeneic stem cell transplant with posttransplant cyclophosphamide. In DNA, the CDR3 is TGTGCCAGCAGCTTAGCAACGGGGATAGACTATGGCTACACCTTC. It yields the protein CASSLATGIDYGYTF.